One sample yielded the 14 T cell receptor beta chains listed below, sequenced in a study of identical twins. TCRdb called the 5' RACE reads again in MiXCR, with one record for every CDR3 protein. This sample has hundreds of thousands of distinct CDR3 sequences, with 20% to 25% found just once. Another study also made use of these data, one on T cells expressing NK-cell markers.

The material sequenced was PBMCs. The receptors originated from a woman under 30 in good health.

V and J are TRBV6-1 and TRBJ2-1; 9 nucleotides line up with TRBD1. Germline trimming cut 10 bases from V and 2 bases from J; bases unmatched to any gene: 12. The CDR3 contains 16 residues. Germline CDR1 and CDR2: MNHNS and SASEGT. The CDR3 here is CATFTPRQGAYNEQFF. CDR3 DNA sequence: TGTGCCACTTTCACCCCACGACAGGGGGCCTACAATGAGCAGTTCTTC.

The V call is TRBV7-9, the J call TRBJ2-5; no clear D. Trimming removed 6 bases from V and 0 bases from J, with 11 bases in between. CDR1 is SEHNR, CDR2 FQNEAQ, per germline (reference sequence). The CDR3 loop spans 14 amino acids. As DNA, the CDR3 is TGTGCCAGCAGGCCCGCGAGGAACCAAGAGACCCAGTACTTC. Protein product: CASRPARNQETQYF.

This clonotype was recorded a few times. V usage is TRBV29-1 and J usage is TRBJ2-7, with 8 bases lining up with TRBD2. Germline trimming cut 7 bases from V and 2 bases from J; bases unmatched to any gene: 13. The CDR3 is 15 residues long. From germline, CDR1 is SQVTM and CDR2 ANQGSEA. CDR3 sequence: CSARTGAGGPYEQYF. The CDR3 bases are TGCAGCGCCCGGACGGGGGCGGGAGGTCCCTACGAGCAGTACTTC.

The rearrangement links TRBV27 to TRBJ2-5, with D perhaps matching TRBD2 (5 bases). Deletions cut 6 bases from V and 4 bases from J, with 12 bases between. Per the germline V gene, CDR1 is MNHEY and CDR2 is SMNVEV (reference sequence). This CDR3 region has 13 residues. CDR3 sequence: CASSWLAGETQYF. The CDR3, as DNA: TGTGCCAGCAGCTGGCTAGCTGGAGAGACCCAGTACTTC.

This clonotype turned up a few times. The chain has TRBV6-1 and TRBJ2-1; 7 positions agree with TRBD2. Trimming at V came to 6 bases and at J to 9 bases, leaving 8 bases not matched to a gene. Looked up from germline, CDR1 is MNHNS and CDR2 is SASEGT. This CDR3 comprises 13 residues. The CDR3 DNA is TGTGCCAGCAGCCGGACTAGGAATTCTGAGCAGTTCTTC. Translating gives CASSRTRNSEQFF.

The table lists this clonotype with a count of one. The genes are TRBV7-6 and TRBJ1-2; TRBD1 agrees at 7 bases. V shed 5 bases, J shed 8 bases, and the junction held 14 bases outside the gene matches. Germline CDR1 SGHVS, CDR2 FNYEAQ. The CDR3 length is 15 residues. CDR3 in amino acids: CASSLLQGSDGGYTF. In DNA, the CDR3 is TGTGCCAGCAGCCTACTACAGGGGTCGGATGGGGGCTACACCTTC.

In this sample, this clonotype turned up a few times. This rearrangement joins TRBV9 to TRBJ2-2, with 13 nucleotides matching TRBD2. The CDR3 runs to 18 residues. The V and J ends lost 4 bases and 3 bases, in that order; junction bases with no gene match: 9. Germline V gives CDR1 SGDLS, CDR2 YYNGEE. The CDR3: CASSPDTSGRAYTGELFF. The DNA of the CDR3 is TGTGCCAGCAGCCCTGACACTAGCGGGAGGGCCTACACCGGGGAGCTGTTTTTT.

This clonotype came up once. The gene calls are TRBV5-1 and TRBJ2-7, with D possibly TRBD2 on 7 matching bases. CDR3 size: 16 residues. Trimming took 6 bases from V and 3 from J, leaving 22 bases between them. Looked up from germline, CDR1 is SGHRS and CDR2 is YFSETQ. The CDR3 loop is CASTDEWGGGFYEQYF. For the CDR3, the DNA is TGCGCCAGCACCGATGAATGGGGCGGGGGCTTCTACGAGCAGTACTTC.

This clonotype was recorded only once. The J gene is TRBJ2-6, the V gene TRBV12-3 or TRBV12-4; D possibly corresponds to TRBD2 (5 bases). The CDR3 consists of 14 residues. The V end lost 4 bases, the J end lost 5 bases, and 9 bases lay between the germline ends. The CDR3 spells CASSYGVWANVLTF. CDR3 nucleotides: TGTGCCAGCAGTTACGGGGTCTGGGCCAACGTCCTGACTTTC.

V gene TRBV7-2 combines with J gene TRBJ2-2; D unresolved. V dropped 3 bases and J dropped 2 bases, with 10 bases sitting between them. CDR3 size: 15 residues. Per germline, CDR1 SGHTA and CDR2 FQGNSA. CDR3 loop: CASSFVRLNTGELFF. DNA of the CDR3: TGTGCCAGCAGCTTCGTCAGGTTAAACACCGGGGAGCTGTTTTTT.

A few counts support this clonotype. The chain couples TRBV20-1 to TRBJ1-1; no definite D call. V was trimmed by 4 bases and J by 11 bases, leaving 23 bases between them. The germline V gene has CDR1 DFQATT and CDR2 SNEGSKA (reference sequence). The CDR3 is made up of 14 amino acids. For the CDR3, the DNA is TGCAGTGCTACGACTCTTACCCTTATTACCCGGGCTTTCTTT. As protein: CSATTLTLITRAFF.

V gene TRBV2 combines with J gene TRBJ2-1; perhaps TRBD1 as D (6 bases). Germline V gene data show CDR1 as SNHLY and CDR2 as FYNNEI. The CDR3 length is 13 residues. V lost 6 bases and J 10 bases, leaving 16 bases between the germline ends. CDR3 loop: CASRDTGSNEQFF. For the CDR3, the DNA is TGTGCCAGCAGAGATACAGGGTCGAACGAGCAGTTCTTC.

The chain recombines TRBV6-2 or TRBV6-3 with TRBJ2-1; either TRBD1 or TRBD2 may fit D (5 bases each). V gave up 2 bases and J gave up 2 bases, with 19 bases separating them. CDR1 and CDR2 (germline): MNHEY, SVGEGT. CDR3 size: 18 residues. Here the CDR3 DNA reads TGTGCCAGCAGTTACCATTCGGGACCCGGGACCGCCTACAATGAGCAGTTCTTC. This gives the protein CASSYHSGPGTAYNEQFF.

This clonotype was counted a few times. The chain joins TRBV4-2 to TRBJ1-1; D possibly corresponds to TRBD1 (5 bases). The CDR3 is 17 amino acids. Germline V CDR1 and CDR2: LGHNA, YNFKEQ. Deletions cut 0 bases from V and 1 base from J, with 15 bases between. The CDR3 sequence is CASSQDRFGQGNTEAFF. The CDR3 DNA sequence: TGTGCCAGCAGCCAAGACCGCTTTGGGCAGGGGAACACTGAAGCTTTCTTT.